This T cell receptor (beta chain) was recorded in a study of blood T cells in healthy people across ages (dated by TCRdb to between 2014 and 2016). General notes on the study: In model experiments, roughly one uniquely barcoded TCR beta cDNA molecule per two T cells was captured by template switching. Donors of different ages were randomly distributed across sequencing lanes to avoid experimental bias. The study measured age-related changes in TCR beta repertoire diversity using deep sequencing normalized with unique cDNA molecular identifiers. Four age groups were formed from the donors: young (average around 15 years), middle-aged (less than 40), aged (about 62) and long-lived (around 82). For two donors (one aged 18 to 29 and one aged 80 or older), the study analyzed two additional independent replicas of 1 million unique cDNA reads from the same blood draw. Summary of the overall study and its limitations: The long-lived group showed more naive CD4+ T cells, fewer expanded clones and increased TCR diversity than the aged group, suggesting age selection. Estimates of total diversity based on one million sequenced T cells were regarded as lower bounds and as underestimates. Conclusive comparison of naive and antigen-experienced compartments was prevented by the profiling of bulk unsorted PBMCs. Because donor CMV infection status was unknown, age-related changes in expanded clonotypes were potentially confounded. Observed TCR beta diversity per million T cells fell roughly linearly with age, and a significant reduction was already apparent by age around 44. The percentage of naive T cells measured by flow cytometry correlated strongly with observed TCR beta diversity.

The protocol used for the library was 5' RACE. This sample was sequenced with an Illumina HiSeq 2500. A second PCR of about 6 to 11 cycles was run with a J-beta primer mix and a sample-barcoded 5' primer. Each TCR beta cDNA molecule received a unique molecular identifier from a template-switch 5' adaptor carrying 12 random nucleotides. Each sample yielded at least 2.5 million CDR3-containing paired-end reads. First-strand cDNA synthesis was performed from all RNA using the Mint cDNA synthesis kit, with priming by a TRBC-specific oligonucleotide. Following uracil-DNA glycosylase treatment, all cDNA underwent a first 18-cycle PCR with the universal primers M1SS and BC2_uni_R. In the paper's pipeline: Normalization of each sample was performed by random selection of 1 million high-quality reads, each carrying a distinct molecular identifier. Instead of being binned into consensus sequences, reads with shared molecular identifiers were discarded. MiTCR, run with a Q25 quality threshold and the strictest error-elimination algorithm, handled CDR3 identification, clonotype clustering and error correction. A nonparametric unseen species model with Euler transformation was used to estimate lower-bound total TCR beta diversity. Using fastp at Q25 and MiXCR, TCRdb reprocessed the public reads and kept productive beta chains. Identical CDR3 proteins give one entry, which carries the most common genes and DNA. V and J calls and clone size were set by TCRdb, not the authors. Counted in this sample were some 1.5 million distinct CDR3 sequences; 42% of them appeared once. Over 3.5% of the sample goes to the ten largest clones.

The donors were a few dozen Caucasian individuals from Russia, aged about 6 to 100 years, who were systemically healthy. Each donor gave about 9.8 milliliters of peripheral blood, drawn into EDTA-treated Vacutainer tubes. Ficoll-Paque density-gradient centrifugation was used to isolate PBMCs, with at least 7 million per sample. Total RNA, at least 6 micrograms per sample, was extracted from PBMCs with Trizol reagent. For every donor, an aliquot of PBMCs went through flow cytometry to measure the percentages of naive CD45RAhigh/CD27high T cells. Counted from cysteine to phenylalanine, this CDR3 has 15 amino acids. CDR3 DNA is the only sequence kept; it has 45 bases, read in frame from the first base. Compared with germline, V lacks 1 base and J lacks 4 bases; bases without a gene match: 6. The germline V gene gives CDR1 as KGHSH and CDR2 as LQKENI. A note on this clonotype: The antigen this receptor binds is unknown. Base qualities are not at hand, and no much larger clone is one base apart.

This TCR was recovered from a woman younger than 35 in good health. The sequencing sample was made of blood. The V and J segments used are TRBV18 and TRBJ1-2, with 7 junctional bases fitting TRBD1. This receptor carries the CDR3 CASSPRQGLGYGYTF. The DNA sequence follows: TGTGCCAGCTCACCACGACAGGGTCTCGGCTATGGCTACACCTTC.